A single sample gave rise to the 9 T cell receptor beta chains below, sequenced in a study of blood T cell repertoires in COVID-19. Only in-frame clones appear in the TCRdb table, and some are missing; sequencing was by immunoSEQ multiplex PCR. The profile covers roughly 150,000 clones, with about 80% appearing a single time and 1.5% to 2% taken by the ten largest. Material: PBMCs or T cells enriched from blood (not recorded which). The receptor set was obtained from a woman younger than 30 who had been exposed to COVID-19.

The chain links TRBV12-2 to TRBJ1-2; the table's D call, TRBD1, has no DNA check behind it. TRBV12-2 is termed a pseudogene. CDR3 length equals 15 residues. The CDR3: CASRSDIPSTYGYTF. CDR3 coding DNA: TGTGCAAGTCGCTCAGACATCCCTTCCACCTATGGCTACACCTTC.

The chain joins TRBV6-5 to TRBJ1-2; D uncertain. The length of the CDR3 is 16 residues. Germline loops: CDR1 MNHEY, CDR2 SVGAGI. The V gene lost 2 bases and the J gene lost 7 bases, with 20 bases spanning the gap. CDR3 sequence: CASSYRRTPPSGGYTF. The CDR3 DNA sequence: TGTGCCAGCAGTTACCGCCGGACTCCCCCTTCGGGTGGCTACACCTTC.

V gene TRBV11-2 combines with J gene TRBJ2-7; D may be TRBD1 (5 bases). Trimming left V 5 bases short and J 2 bases short, with 13 bases between. There are 14 residues in the CDR3. From germline, CDR1 is SGHAT and CDR2 FQNNGV. For the CDR3, the DNA is TGTGCCAGCAGCGCCCGACAGAGACCCTACGAGCAGTACTTC. This codes for CASSARQRPYEQYF.

This chain uses TRBV19 with TRBJ2-1; TRBD2 agrees at 11 bases. The CDR3 runs 14 residues. V lost 9 bases, J lost 5 bases, and 6 bases stayed unmatched. The germline CDR1 and CDR2 sequences are LNHDA and SQIVND (reference sequence). The CDR3 sequence: CASRRLAGNNEQFF. The CDR3 DNA reads as TGTGCCAGCAGGAGACTAGCGGGAAACAATGAGCAGTTCTTC.

The CDR3 coding sequence is TGTGCCAGCAGCCCGCCGCCCTCGCGTACTATAACTTTC. Protein product: CASSPPPSRTITF. The V gene is TRBV11-2, the J gene TRBJ2-6; no reliable D call. The V end lost 5 bases, the J end lost 19 bases, and 21 bases lay between the germline ends. The V gene's germline CDR1 is SGHAT and CDR2 FQNNGV. The CDR3 consists of 13 residues.

V usage is TRBV27 and J usage is TRBJ1-1, with a possible D match to TRBD1 (6 bases). The V and J ends lost 6 bases and 4 bases respectively, with 12 bases between them. The CDR3 spans 13 residues. In germline, CDR1 is MNHEY, CDR2 SMNVEV (reference sequence). CDR3: CASRKQGITEAFF. In nucleotides, the CDR3 is TGTGCCAGCAGAAAACAGGGTATCACTGAAGCTTTCTTT.

This chain links TRBV10-3 with TRBJ1-3, with 8 positions matching TRBD1. The CDR3 contains 13 residues. Per germline, CDR1 ENHRY and CDR2 SYGVKD. Trimming cost V 6 bases and J 4 bases; bases outside gene matches: 2. In DNA form, the CDR3 reads TGTGCCATCAGGGACAGGGTGGGAAACACCATATATTTT. It is translated as CAIRDRVGNTIYF.

This chain links TRBV7-3 with TRBJ2-2; TRBD2 matches at 7 bases. The CDR3 is made up of 15 amino acids. Trimming removed 5 bases from V and 1 base from J; junction bases left unmatched: 4. Germline-derived CDR1 and CDR2 are SGHTA and FQGTGA. In DNA, the CDR3 is TGTGCCAGCAGCGCTAGCGGACTGAACACCGGGGAGCTGTTTTTT. Protein product: CASSASGLNTGELFF.

V is TRBV5-4 and J is TRBJ2-5; the match to TRBD1 covers 9 bases. With 2 bases clipped from V and 5 bases from J, the junction kept 4 bases outside the gene matches. Per the germline V gene, CDR1 is SGHNT and CDR2 is YYREEE (reference sequence). The CDR3 runs 14 residues. The DNA of the CDR3 is TGTGCCAGCAGCTTACAGGGGGCTTATGAGACCCAGTACTTC. Translation: CASSLQGAYETQYF.